Shown below are 25 T cell receptor beta chains from a single sample sequenced in a study of blood T cell repertoires in COVID-19. TCRdb's table, derived via immunoSEQ multiplex PCR, lists solely in-frame clones and lacks some. The sample lists 310,000 or so clones; 70% to 90% were seen once. Sequencing was carried out using PBMCs or T cells enriched from blood (not recorded which). The receptors derive from a woman aged 40 to 49 who had recovered from COVID-19.

The chain combines TRBV7-2 with TRBJ1-6, with D perhaps matching TRBD1 (6 bases). Deletions cut 6 bases from V and 9 bases from J, with 18 bases between. In germline, CDR1 is SGHTA, CDR2 FQGNSA. The CDR3 extends over 15 amino acids. DNA of the CDR3: TGTGCCAGCAGGCGGGACAACCTAGCGGGTTCACCCCTCCACTTT. Translating it yields CASRRDNLAGSPLHF.

The chain uses TRBV27 and TRBJ2-2; 11 bases align to TRBD1. Trimming at V came to 3 bases and at J to 4 bases, leaving 1 base not matched to a gene. Germline CDR1 is MNHEY and CDR2 is SMNVEV (reference sequence). The CDR3 has 15 residues. CDR3 bases: TGTGCCAGCAGTTTTGGGACAGGGGGCACCGGGGAGCTGTTTTTT. It codes for CASSFGTGGTGELFF.

The CDR3 is CASTSGGYGYTF. The DNA for the CDR3 is TGTGCCAGCACATCCGGGGGCTATGGCTACACCTTC. The chain has TRBV7-2 and TRBJ1-2, with a weak D call TRBD1 (5 bases). Germline-derived CDR1 and CDR2 are SGHTA and FQGNSA. This CDR3 region has 12 residues. With 7 bases removed from V and 4 bases from J, the gap between germline ends came to 10 bases. Together with reference TRBV7-2 and TRBJ1-2, the CDR3 gives the full variable domain: GAGVSQSPSNKVTEKGKDVELRCDPISGHTALYWYRQSLGQGLEFLIYFQGNSAPDKSGLPSDRFSAERTGGSVSTLTIQRTQQEDSAVYLCASTSGGYGYTFGSGTRLTVV.

This clone was seen just once. The chain has TRBV7-9 and TRBJ1-4, with 7 bases that match TRBD1. CDR3 length: 12 amino acids. J gave up 13 bases and V 1 base, and 3 bases lay outside the gene matches. Looked up from germline, CDR1 is SEHNR and CDR2 is FQNEAQ (reference sequence). The CDR3: CASSLDDRALFF. In DNA, the CDR3 is TGTGCCAGCAGCTTAGATGACAGGGCACTGTTTTTT.

Remarks on this clone: At the DNA level, this CDR3 is encoded by other sequences in the same sample as well. The chain recombines TRBV5-1 with TRBJ2-3, with TRBD2 matching 7 bases. Unmatched junction bases numbered 4, after V lost 0 bases and J lost 3 bases. The CDR3 is 15 residues long. From germline, CDR1 is SGHRS and CDR2 YFSETQ. The CDR3 nucleotides read TGCGCCAGCAGCTTGGAGGGGCGGGGGACAGATACGCAGTATTTT. Protein: CASSLEGRGTDTQYF.

This rearrangement joins TRBV9 to TRBJ2-1; D gene unclear. This CDR3 has 14 amino acids. The V gene's germline CDR1 is SGDLS and CDR2 YYNGEE. With 1 base removed from V and 6 bases from J, the gap between germline ends came to 11 bases. The CDR3 loop reads CASSVTLVGNEQFF. The CDR3 DNA is TGTGCCAGCAGCGTAACGCTAGTGGGCAATGAGCAGTTCTTC.

V and J are TRBV12-5 and TRBJ1-5, with 8 bases that match TRBD1. Germline V gives CDR1 LGHNT, CDR2 FRNRAP. Trimming took 4 bases from V and 0 from J; bases not matched to a gene: 17. The CDR3 length is 20 residues. CDR3 sequence: CASGCRQGMAEGNSNQPQHF. The CDR3 bases are TGTGCTAGTGGTTGTAGACAGGGGATGGCGGAGGGTAATAGCAATCAGCCCCAGCATTTT.

The chain is built from TRBV9 and TRBJ2-1; the match to TRBD1 covers 7 bases. In germline, CDR1 is SGDLS, CDR2 YYNGEE. The length of the CDR3 is 15 residues. The junction had 5 bases not matched to a gene; V was cut back by 1 base and J by 4 bases. DNA for the CDR3: TGTGCCAGCAGCGTAATGGGACAGATATACAATGAGCAGTTCTTC. Its protein product is CASSVMGQIYNEQFF.

This chain joins TRBV5-1 and TRBJ2-7; D gene uncertain. Trimming left V 0 bases short and J 6 bases short, with 25 bases between. Germline CDR1 SGHRS, CDR2 YFSETQ. The CDR3 runs to 18 residues. Here the CDR3 reads CASSLVPKDQDTAREQYF. The CDR3 coding sequence is TGCGCCAGCAGCTTGGTTCCCAAAGACCAGGATACCGCCCGCGAGCAGTACTTC.

The chain is built from TRBV7-2 and TRBJ2-5, with 10 bases lining up with TRBD2. This CDR3 is built from 15 residues. The germline CDR1 and CDR2 sequences are SGHTA and FQGNSA. J lost 5 bases, V lost 6 bases, and 9 bases had no gene match. CDR3 DNA: TGTGCCAGCAGATCCCTAGCGGGGGCTTGGGAGACCCAGTACTTC. Its protein product is CASRSLAGAWETQYF. Variable domain in full (rest from reference TRBV7-2 and TRBJ2-5): GAGVSQSPSNKVTEKGKDVELRCDPISGHTALYWYRQSLGQGLEFLIYFQGNSAPDKSGLPSDRFSAERTGGSVSTLTIQRTQQEDSAVYLCASRSLAGAWETQYFGPGTRLLVL.

The J gene is TRBJ2-1, the V gene TRBV27; 8 positions match TRBD2. The CDR3 runs to 14 residues. Germline V CDR1 and CDR2: MNHEY, SMNVEV (reference sequence). V dropped 6 bases and J dropped 7; count of bases not matched to a gene: 8. The DNA of the CDR3 is TGTGCCAGCAGGACCGGGACTAGGGGAAATGAGCAGTTCTTC. Amino acid sequence: CASRTGTRGNEQFF.

This chain links TRBV30 with TRBJ2-7; D perhaps matches TRBD2 (6 bases). The length of the CDR3 is 13 residues. Trimming stripped 3 bases from V and 4 bases from J, with 13 bases between. Germline assignment: CDR1 GTSNPN and CDR2 SVGIG (reference sequence). In DNA, the CDR3 is TGTGCCTGGAGCCCCGGGACTTGGTACGAGCAGTACTTC. Translation gives CAWSPGTWYEQYF.

The chain recombines TRBV5-1 with TRBJ2-1, with a tentative D call TRBD2 (6 bases). The germline V and J ends were trimmed by 3 bases and 7 bases, with 17 bases remaining between them. This CDR3 contains 15 residues. CDR1 is SGHRS and CDR2 is YFSETQ in the germline V gene. As DNA, the CDR3 is TGCGCCAGCAGCTCCCGCCCGGGAGATAGGAATGAGCAGTTCTTC. Protein: CASSSRPGDRNEQFF.

The chain links TRBV28 to TRBJ1-2; D ambiguous. Germline assignment: CDR1 MDHEN and CDR2 SYDVKM. The CDR3 extends over 13 amino acids. V lost 1 base to trimming and J lost 1 base, with 4 bases between them. The DNA for the CDR3 is TGTGCCAGCAGTTTATCCATTAACTATGGCTACACCTTC. It specifies CASSLSINYGYTF.

The chain carries TRBV6-1 and TRBJ1-2, with a possible D match to TRBD1 (5 bases). Trimming shortened V by 2 bases and J by 12 bases, and 10 bases separated the two germline ends. The V gene's germline CDR1 is MNHNS and CDR2 SASEGT. The CDR3 has 11 amino acids. DNA for the CDR3: TGTGCCAGCAGTGAAAGGGCAGGGAACACCTTC. Its translation: CASSERAGNTF.

This chain links TRBV29-1 with TRBJ1-5, with 9 bases matching TRBD1. V trimming: 6 bases; J trimming: 1 base; junction bases outside the gene matches: 7. Germline CDR1 is SQVTM and CDR2 is ANQGSEA. The CDR3 consists of 15 residues. In nucleotides, the CDR3 is TGCAGCGTAGGGACAGGGTCAGGGAGCAATCAGCCCCAGCATTTT. Protein sequence: CSVGTGSGSNQPQHF.

In its sample, this clone was seen a few times. The V gene is TRBV2, the J gene TRBJ2-1, with 11 positions matching TRBD2. Trimming removed 6 bases from V and 4 bases from J; junction bases left unmatched: 5. The CDR3 loop spans 15 amino acids. CDR1 is SNHLY, CDR2 FYNNEI, per germline. The DNA of the CDR3 is TGTGCCAGCAGGCCCGCTAGCGGGGGGTACAATGAGCAGTTCTTC. Protein sequence: CASRPASGGYNEQFF.

The chain employs TRBV7-3 and TRBJ2-5; TRBD2 is a possible D gene (5 bases). Germline CDR1 and CDR2: SGHTA and FQGTGA. The CDR3 loop spans 15 amino acids. V shed 2 bases and J shed 5 bases, with 15 bases lying between them. The CDR3 DNA is TGTGCCAGCAGCTTATGGGAGAGTGTCCGGGAGACCCAGTACTTC. The encoded protein is CASSLWESVRETQYF.

The chain is built from TRBV14 and TRBJ2-7; no definite D call. Per the germline V gene, CDR1 is SGHDN and CDR2 is FVKESK. V was cut by 1 base and J by 2 bases, with 9 bases left in between. CDR3 size: 14 residues. For the CDR3, the DNA is TGTGCCAGCAGCCAAGGAGGCCTCCCCTACGAGCAGTACTTC. It codes for CASSQGGLPYEQYF.

This chain joins TRBV6-6 and TRBJ2-2; perhaps TRBD2 as D (6 bases). Germline values: CDR1 MNHNY, CDR2 SVGAGI (reference sequence). Trimming took 7 bases from V and 8 from J, leaving 17 bases between them. The CDR3 has 14 residues. The CDR3 is CASTGDAGRGELFF. DNA for the CDR3: TGTGCCAGCACTGGGGACGCGGGAAGAGGGGAGCTGTTTTTT.

The gene calls are TRBV7-2 and TRBJ1-2, with a possible D match to TRBD1 (5 bases). Germline V gene lookup returns CDR1 SGHTA and CDR2 FQGNSA. Trimming left V 5 bases short and J 5 bases short, with 21 bases between. This CDR3 has 16 amino acids. Written as DNA, the CDR3 is TGTGCCAGCAGCCTATATATCTCTACGGCAGGGTATGGCTACACCTTC. It translates to CASSLYISTAGYGYTF.

The chain joins TRBV4-3 to TRBJ2-1, with 9 nucleotides matching TRBD2. The germline gives CDR1 LGHNA, CDR2 YSLEER. This CDR3 is built from 14 residues. The V segment lost 3 bases and the J segment 8 bases; nucleotides outside the gene matches: 5. Written as DNA, the CDR3 is TGCGCCAGCAGCCAGGCGGGAGGGCCTGATGAGCAGTTCTTC. Translation: CASSQAGGPDEQFF.

The chain links TRBV3-1 (or the pseudogene TRBV3-2) to TRBJ1-1; D not certain. The V end lost 0 bases, the J end lost 0 bases, and 17 bases lay between the germline ends. Per the germline V gene, CDR1 is LGHDT and CDR2 is YNNKEL (reference sequence). There are 18 residues in the CDR3. The CDR3 here is CASSQDQDRGAMNTEAFF. In nucleotides, the CDR3 is TGTGCCAGCAGCCAAGATCAGGACCGGGGTGCTATGAACACTGAAGCTTTCTTT.

The J gene is TRBJ1-2, the V gene TRBV4-3; D is undetermined. The V end lost 1 base, the J end lost 6 bases, and 15 bases lay between the germline ends. The CDR3 is 15 amino acids. Germline assignment: CDR1 LGHNA and CDR2 YSLEER. CDR3 sequence (DNA): TGCGCCAGCAGCCAAGTGGCCCGGGGATATAATGGCTACACCTTC. Residues: CASSQVARGYNGYTF.

The chain uses TRBV30 and TRBJ2-1, with a tentative D call TRBD1 (6 bases). Trimming took off 5 bases at V and 2 bases at J, with 10 bases between the two ends. The CDR3 consists of 13 residues. Germline-derived CDR1 and CDR2 are GTSNPN and SVGIG (reference sequence). The CDR3 nucleotides are TGTGCCTGGGCCAGACAGGCCTACAATGAGCAGTTCTTC. It yields the protein CAWARQAYNEQFF.